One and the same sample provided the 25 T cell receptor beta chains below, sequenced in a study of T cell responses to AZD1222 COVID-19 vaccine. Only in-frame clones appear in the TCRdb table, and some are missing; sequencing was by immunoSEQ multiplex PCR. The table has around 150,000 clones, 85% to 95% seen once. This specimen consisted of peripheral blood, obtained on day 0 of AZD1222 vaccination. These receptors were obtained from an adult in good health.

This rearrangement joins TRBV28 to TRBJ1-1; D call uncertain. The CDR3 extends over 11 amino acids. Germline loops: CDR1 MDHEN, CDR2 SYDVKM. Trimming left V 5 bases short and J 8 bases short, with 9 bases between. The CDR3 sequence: CASSGPPEAFF. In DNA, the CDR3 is TGTGCCAGCAGTGGGCCTCCCGAAGCTTTCTTT.

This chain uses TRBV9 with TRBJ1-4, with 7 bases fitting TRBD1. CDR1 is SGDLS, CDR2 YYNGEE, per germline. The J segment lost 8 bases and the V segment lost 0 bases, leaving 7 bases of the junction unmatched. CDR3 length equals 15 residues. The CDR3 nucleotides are TGTGCCAGCAGCGTAGGGGACAGCAAAGGGGAAAAACTGTTTTTT. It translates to CASSVGDSKGEKLFF.

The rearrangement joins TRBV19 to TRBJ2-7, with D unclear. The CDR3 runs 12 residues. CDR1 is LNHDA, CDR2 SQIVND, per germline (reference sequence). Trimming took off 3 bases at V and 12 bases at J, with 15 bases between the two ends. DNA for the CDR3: TGTGCCAGTAGTATGGGATCGAGTCACCTGTACTTC. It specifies CASSMGSSHLYF.

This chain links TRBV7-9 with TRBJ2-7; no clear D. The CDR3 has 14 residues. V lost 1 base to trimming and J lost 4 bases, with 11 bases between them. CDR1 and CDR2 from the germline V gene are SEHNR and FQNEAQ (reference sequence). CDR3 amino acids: CASSLERQIYEQYF. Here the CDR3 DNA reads TGTGCCAGCAGCTTAGAAAGGCAGATATACGAGCAGTACTTC.

The CDR3, as DNA: TGTGCCAGCAGCGTATTAGGGCGGGAGGGCCCGAATGAGCAGTTCTTC. Amino acid sequence: CASSVLGREGPNEQFF. The V gene is TRBV9, the J gene TRBJ2-1; 9 nucleotides line up with TRBD2. The V gene end was trimmed by 1 base and the J gene end by 7 bases; junction bases not matched to a gene: 9. Germline V gives CDR1 SGDLS, CDR2 YYNGEE. CDR3 size: 16 residues.

The CDR3 loop is CASSRASGTYEQYF. In DNA, the CDR3 is TGTGCCAGCAGCCGGGCTAGCGGGACGTACGAGCAGTACTTC. This chain joins TRBV14 and TRBJ2-7, with TRBD2 matching 9 bases. V gave up 4 bases and J gave up 4 bases; unmatched junction bases: 5. The CDR3 contains 14 residues. CDR1 and CDR2 from the germline V gene are SGHDN and FVKESK.

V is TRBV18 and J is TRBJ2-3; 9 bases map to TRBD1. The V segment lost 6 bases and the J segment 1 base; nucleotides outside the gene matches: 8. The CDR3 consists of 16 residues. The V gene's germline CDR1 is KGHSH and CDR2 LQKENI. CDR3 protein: CASSQLQGARTDTQYF. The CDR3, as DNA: TGTGCCAGCTCTCAACTACAGGGGGCTCGCACAGATACGCAGTATTTT.

DNA of the CDR3: TGCAGCGGCGGGGGGAGAGAGACCCAGTACTTC. Residues: CSGGGRETQYF. V is TRBV29-1 and J is TRBJ2-5; 8 nucleotides agree with TRBD2. The CDR3 is 11 residues long. V trimming: 7 bases; J trimming: 4 bases; junction bases outside the gene matches: 2. CDR1 and CDR2 from the germline V gene are SQVTM and ANQGSEA.

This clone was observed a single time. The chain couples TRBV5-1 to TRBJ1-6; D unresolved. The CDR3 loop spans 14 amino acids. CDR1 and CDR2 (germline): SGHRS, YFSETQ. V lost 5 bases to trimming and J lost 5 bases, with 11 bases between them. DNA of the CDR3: TGCGCCAGCAGTAATAGGGTGGATAATTCACCCCTCCACTTT. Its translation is CASSNRVDNSPLHF.

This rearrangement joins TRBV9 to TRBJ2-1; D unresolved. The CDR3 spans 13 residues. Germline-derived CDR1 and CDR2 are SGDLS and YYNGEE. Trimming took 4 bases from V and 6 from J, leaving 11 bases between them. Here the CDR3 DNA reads TGTGCCAGCAGCCCCGGTCGAAGCAATGAGCAGTTCTTC. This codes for CASSPGRSNEQFF.

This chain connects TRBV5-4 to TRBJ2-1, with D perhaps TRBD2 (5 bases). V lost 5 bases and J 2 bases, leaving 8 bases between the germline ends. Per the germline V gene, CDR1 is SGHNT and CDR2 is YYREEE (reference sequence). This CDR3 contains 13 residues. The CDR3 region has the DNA TGTGCCAGCAGGTCCGGGACCTACAATGAGCAGTTCTTC. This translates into CASRSGTYNEQFF.

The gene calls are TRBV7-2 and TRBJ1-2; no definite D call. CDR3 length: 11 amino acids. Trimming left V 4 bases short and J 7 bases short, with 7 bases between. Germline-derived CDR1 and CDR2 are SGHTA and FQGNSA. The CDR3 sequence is CASSSNTGYTF. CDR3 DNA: TGTGCCAGCAGCTCTAACACTGGCTACACCTTC.

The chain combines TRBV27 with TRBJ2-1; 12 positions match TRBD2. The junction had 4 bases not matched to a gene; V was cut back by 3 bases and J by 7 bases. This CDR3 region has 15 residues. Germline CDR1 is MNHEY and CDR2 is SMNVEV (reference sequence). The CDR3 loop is CASSFLGLAGNEQFF. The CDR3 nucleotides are TGTGCCAGCAGTTTCCTCGGACTAGCGGGGAATGAGCAGTTCTTC.

In DNA form, the CDR3 reads TGTGCCAGCAGTTTCCGGGACTCTGGGGCCAACGTCCTGACTTTC. It codes for CASSFRDSGANVLTF. The rearrangement uses TRBV6-2 or TRBV6-3 and TRBJ2-6; D may be TRBD2 (5 bases). The germline V and J ends were trimmed by 4 bases and 0 bases, with 7 bases remaining between them. CDR1 and CDR2 from the germline V gene are MNHEY and SVGEGT. The CDR3 loop spans 15 amino acids.

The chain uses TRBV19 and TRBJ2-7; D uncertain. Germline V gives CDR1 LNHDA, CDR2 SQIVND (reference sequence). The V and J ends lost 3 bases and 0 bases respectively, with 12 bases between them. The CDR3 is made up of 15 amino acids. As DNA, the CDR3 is TGTGCCAGTAGTATCCGGTGGGCCTACTCCTACGAGCAGTACTTC. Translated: CASSIRWAYSYEQYF. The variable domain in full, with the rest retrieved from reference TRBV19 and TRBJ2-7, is DGGITQSPKYLFRKEGQNVTLSCEQNLNHDAMYWYRQDPGQGLRLIYYSQIVNDFQKGDIAEGYSVSREKKESFPLTVTSAQKNPTAFYLCASSIRWAYSYEQYFGPGTRLTVT.

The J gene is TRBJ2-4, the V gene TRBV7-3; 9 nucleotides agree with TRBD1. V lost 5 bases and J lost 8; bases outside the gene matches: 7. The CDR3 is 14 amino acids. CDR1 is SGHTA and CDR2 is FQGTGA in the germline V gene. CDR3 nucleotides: TGTGCCAGCAGCCTGACAGGGGGTAGGGACATTCAGTACTTC. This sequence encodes CASSLTGGRDIQYF.

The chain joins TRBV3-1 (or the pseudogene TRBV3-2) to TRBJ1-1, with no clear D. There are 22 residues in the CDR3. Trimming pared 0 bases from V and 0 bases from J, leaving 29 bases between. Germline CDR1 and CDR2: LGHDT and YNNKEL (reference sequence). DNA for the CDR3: TGTGCCAGCAGCCAAGATCCTTGTACAGCTCGCGGTGTTGGGGAGATGAACACTGAAGCTTTCTTT. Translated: CASSQDPCTARGVGEMNTEAFF.

Written as DNA, the CDR3 is TGCGCCAGCAGCCAAGACGGGGGGGTACTTGGAGATACGCAGTATTTT. Its protein is CASSQDGGVLGDTQYF. V usage is TRBV4-3 and J usage is TRBJ2-3; 8 positions agree with TRBD2. After removal of 0 bases from V and 5 bases from J, the junction contained 7 bases not matched to a gene. CDR1 is LGHNA, CDR2 YSLEER, per germline. This CDR3 is built from 16 residues.

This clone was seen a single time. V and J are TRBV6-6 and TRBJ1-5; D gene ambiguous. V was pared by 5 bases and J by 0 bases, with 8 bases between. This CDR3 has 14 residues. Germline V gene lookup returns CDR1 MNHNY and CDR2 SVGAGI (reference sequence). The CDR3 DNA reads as TGTGCCAGCAGTCCGAGCAGTAGCAATCAGCCCCAGCATTTT. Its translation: CASSPSSSNQPQHF.

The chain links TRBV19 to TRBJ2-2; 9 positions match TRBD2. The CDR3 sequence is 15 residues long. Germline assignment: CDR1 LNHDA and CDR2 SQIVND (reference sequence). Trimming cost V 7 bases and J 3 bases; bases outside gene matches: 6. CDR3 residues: CASTDSGGYTGELFF. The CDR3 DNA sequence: TGTGCCAGTACTGATAGCGGGGGTTACACCGGGGAGCTGTTTTTT.

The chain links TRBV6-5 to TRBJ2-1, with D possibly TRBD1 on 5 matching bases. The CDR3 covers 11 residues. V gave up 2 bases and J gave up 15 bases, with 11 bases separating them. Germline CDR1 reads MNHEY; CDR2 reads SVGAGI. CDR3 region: CASSYGQGWFF. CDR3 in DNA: TGTGCCAGCAGTTACGGGCAGGGCTGGTTCTTC.

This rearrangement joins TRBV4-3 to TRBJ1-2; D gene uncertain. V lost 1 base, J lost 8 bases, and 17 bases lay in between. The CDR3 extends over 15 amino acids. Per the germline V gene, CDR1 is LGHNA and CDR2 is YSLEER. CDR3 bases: TGCGCCAGCAGCCAAGGAGGGCTCCCCCAGAGCGGCTACACCTTC. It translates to CASSQGGLPQSGYTF.

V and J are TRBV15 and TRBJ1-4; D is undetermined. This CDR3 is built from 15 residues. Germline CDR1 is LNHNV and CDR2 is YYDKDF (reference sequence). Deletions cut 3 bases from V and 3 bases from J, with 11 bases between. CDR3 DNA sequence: TGTGCCACCAGCAGCGGATTGGAGTCTAATGAAAAACTGTTTTTT. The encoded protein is CATSSGLESNEKLFF.

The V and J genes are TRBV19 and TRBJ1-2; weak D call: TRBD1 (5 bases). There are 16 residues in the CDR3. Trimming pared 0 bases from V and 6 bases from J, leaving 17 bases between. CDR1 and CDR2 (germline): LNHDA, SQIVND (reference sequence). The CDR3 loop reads CASSIDSQGGADGYTF. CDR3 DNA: TGTGCCAGTAGTATAGATTCCCAGGGAGGGGCGGATGGCTACACCTTC.

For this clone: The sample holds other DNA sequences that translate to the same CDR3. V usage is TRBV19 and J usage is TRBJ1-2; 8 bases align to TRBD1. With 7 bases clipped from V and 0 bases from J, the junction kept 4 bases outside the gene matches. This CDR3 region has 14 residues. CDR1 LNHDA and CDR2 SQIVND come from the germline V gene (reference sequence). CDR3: CASTPDRANYGYTF. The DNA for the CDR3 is TGTGCCAGTACCCCGGACAGGGCTAACTATGGCTACACCTTC.